Presented here are 15 T cell receptor beta chains from one specimen sequenced in a study of T cells in Graves' hyperthyroidism and ophthalmopathy. The TCR beta CDR3 regions underwent amplification using RNA transcripts as the source. HTBI primers drove first-round RT-PCR of the TCR CDR3. From the multiplex PCR reads, TCRdb called clonotypes with MiXCR, one entry per CDR3 protein. The data hold about 640,000 distinct CDR3 sequences, with roughly 14% observed a single time. Material: blood. These receptors all stem from a woman aged 45 to 65 with Graves' ophthalmopathy.

This clonotype appeared a few times. The rearrangement uses TRBV19 and TRBJ2-1, with D hard to call. Per germline, CDR1 LNHDA and CDR2 SQIVND (reference sequence). This CDR3 spans 17 amino acids. The V gene lost 4 bases and the J gene lost 0 bases, with 16 bases spanning the gap. The CDR3 region is CASSTVLDPRSYNEQFF. In nucleotides, the CDR3 is TGTGCCAGTAGTACCGTCCTAGATCCCCGCTCCTACAATGAGCAGTTCTTC. Full variable domain (rest looked up from reference TRBV19 and TRBJ2-1): DGGITQSPKYLFRKEGQNVTLSCEQNLNHDAMYWYRQDPGQGLRLIYYSQIVNDFQKGDIAEGYSVSREKKESFPLTVTSAQKNPTAFYLCASSTVLDPRSYNEQFFGPGTRLTVL.

The genes are TRBV7-9 and TRBJ1-1; the match to TRBD1 covers 11 bases. Per the germline V gene, CDR1 is SEHNR and CDR2 is FQNEAQ (reference sequence). The V and J ends lost 3 bases and 5 bases, in that order; junction bases with no gene match: 5. The CDR3 is made up of 15 amino acids. CDR3 sequence reads: CASSFRDRGNTEAFF. CDR3 coding DNA: TGTGCCAGCAGCTTCCGGGACAGGGGGAATACTGAAGCTTTCTTT.

Ten or more counts support this clonotype. CDR3 region: CASSLFLDRVVEQYF. The CDR3 DNA reads TGTGCCAGCAGCTTATTTTTGGACAGGGTTGTCGAGCAGTACTTC. This rearrangement joins TRBV7-2 to TRBJ2-7; 8 nucleotides align to TRBD1. V dropped 2 bases and J dropped 6; count of bases not matched to a gene: 9. Germline-derived CDR1 and CDR2 are SGHTA and FQGNSA. The CDR3 runs to 15 residues. The entire variable domain, with the rest obtained from reference TRBV7-2 and TRBJ2-7, is as follows: GAGVSQSPSNKVTEKGKDVELRCDPISGHTALYWYRQSLGQGLEFLIYFQGNSAPDKSGLPSDRFSAERTGGSVSTLTIQRTQQEDSAVYLCASSLFLDRVVEQYFGPGTRLTVT.

There are a few counts of this clonotype. The chain couples TRBV5-1 to TRBJ1-1; 8 nucleotides match TRBD1. The V gene's germline CDR1 is SGHRS and CDR2 YFSETQ. The length of the CDR3 is 16 residues. The J segment lost 4 bases and the V segment lost 0 bases, leaving 8 bases of the junction unmatched. CDR3 protein: CASSLVGGQDLTEAFF. CDR3 in DNA: TGCGCCAGCAGCTTGGTGGGGGGACAGGATCTCACTGAAGCTTTCTTT.

This clonotype was counted many times. The rearrangement links TRBV6-1 to TRBJ1-1; no clear D. Germline CDR1 MNHNS, CDR2 SASEGT. V lost 6 bases and J 5 bases, leaving 16 bases between the germline ends. This CDR3 is built from 14 residues. In nucleotides, the CDR3 is TGTGCCAGCAGCCAGCCCTCCCGTCTTACTGAAGCTTTCTTT. Amino acid sequence: CASSQPSRLTEAFF.

Concerning this clonotype: This may be a read error, as it is one base from a much larger clone. The chain has TRBV18 and TRBJ2-1, with unresolved D. CDR3 length: 13 residues. The germline gives CDR1 KGHSH, CDR2 LQKENI. CDR3 protein: CTSSPTFYNEQFF. The CDR3 DNA reads as TGTACCAGCTCACCAACCTTCTACAATGAGCAGTTCTTC.

This rearrangement joins TRBV9 to TRBJ2-5, with TRBD2 identical over 7 bases. The CDR3 consists of 14 residues. V lost 0 bases, J lost 3 bases, and 2 bases stayed unmatched. Germline assignment: CDR1 SGDLS and CDR2 YYNGEE. CDR3 loop: CASSVGLAEETQYF. The CDR3 DNA follows: TGTGCCAGCAGCGTAGGCCTAGCGGAAGAGACCCAGTACTTC.

About this clonotype: This may arise from a read error, as a much more abundant clone is one base away. The V and J genes are TRBV7-9 and TRBJ2-3, with 9 bases aligning to TRBD1. The V and J ends lost 5 bases and 4 bases, in that order; junction bases with no gene match: 13. CDR3 length: 17 residues. Looked up from germline, CDR1 is SEHNR and CDR2 is FQNEAQ (reference sequence). In DNA, the CDR3 is TGTGCCAGCAGCCCCCGGTCAGGGACAGGGACGGCAGATACGCAGTATTTT. Its protein is CASSPRSGTGTADTQYF.

At least ten counts were recorded for this clonotype. The V gene is TRBV12-3 or TRBV12-4, the J gene TRBJ2-5; 8 nucleotides match TRBD2. With 4 bases clipped from V and 9 bases from J, the junction kept 7 bases outside the gene matches. The CDR3 contains 13 residues. The chain's CDR3 is CASSSLAGWAQYF. Written as DNA, the CDR3 is TGTGCCAGCAGTTCCTTAGCGGGGTGGGCCCAGTACTTC.

The sample holds many counts of this clonotype. The chain links TRBV7-6 to TRBJ2-7, with a tentative D call TRBD2 (6 bases). The germline gives CDR1 SGHVS, CDR2 FNYEAQ. The V end lost 5 bases, the J end lost 0 bases, and 14 bases lay between the germline ends. The CDR3 covers 15 residues. The CDR3: CASSPIAENSYEQYF. The CDR3 bases are TGTGCCAGCAGCCCGATAGCGGAAAACTCCTACGAGCAGTACTTC.

This clonotype was observed many times. This chain connects TRBV28 to TRBJ1-2; 8 nucleotides line up with TRBD1. After removal of 6 bases from V and 5 bases from J, the junction contained 8 bases not matched to a gene. The CDR3 spans 14 residues. The germline gives CDR1 MDHEN, CDR2 SYDVKM. The CDR3 nucleotides are TGTGCCAGCAGAGCCTCGGACAGGGTATATGGCTACACCTTC. Protein sequence: CASRASDRVYGYTF.

This clonotype was detected ten times or more. This chain uses TRBV20-1 with TRBJ2-1, with 8 bases that match TRBD2. This CDR3 contains 17 residues. V trimming: 0 bases; J trimming: 5 bases; junction bases outside the gene matches: 12. The germline V gene encodes CDR1 DFQATT and CDR2 SNEGSKA (reference sequence). CDR3 region: CSARDLGTGGPDNEQFF. In nucleotides, the CDR3 is TGCAGTGCTAGAGACCTCGGGACGGGAGGGCCGGACAATGAGCAGTTCTTC.

This clonotype was seen ten or more times. V is TRBV28 and J is TRBJ2-7; 8 nucleotides align to TRBD1. From germline, CDR1 is MDHEN and CDR2 SYDVKM. V lost 7 bases, J lost 1 base, and 9 bases stayed unmatched. The CDR3 length is 15 residues. The CDR3 bases are TGTGCCAGCACCCCCAGCCAGGGGGCTTCCTACGAGCAGTACTTC. This gives the protein CASTPSQGASYEQYF.

This clonotype was counted ten times or more. CDR3 in amino acids: CASSPLPTSGSADTQYF. The CDR3 DNA reads TGTGCCAGCAGTCCCCTACCGACTAGCGGGAGCGCAGATACGCAGTATTTT. The rearrangement uses TRBV2 and TRBJ2-3, with 12 bases identical to TRBD2. In germline, CDR1 is SNHLY, CDR2 FYNNEI. This CDR3 region has 17 residues. With V trimmed by 5 bases and J by 4 bases, 10 bases remained unmatched.

This clonotype was counted many times. The rearrangement links TRBV7-9 to TRBJ2-1; D is perhaps TRBD2 (6 bases). The V gene lost 4 bases and the J gene lost 4 bases, with 17 bases spanning the gap. The CDR3 has 16 amino acids. Germline values: CDR1 SEHNR, CDR2 FQNEAQ (reference sequence). CDR3: CASSSPRDAAYNEQFF. DNA of the CDR3: TGTGCCAGCAGCTCCCCGCGGGACGCAGCATACAATGAGCAGTTCTTC.